This TCR beta chain came from a study of early T cells in non-severe SARS-CoV-2 infection. Study as a whole: Chains were unpaired, as sequencing was done on bulk RNA from unsorted whole blood.

This CDR3 has 13 amino acids. Trimming took off 0 bases at V and 7 bases at J, with 7 bases between the two ends. Germline V gene lookup returns CDR1 SGHRS and CDR2 YFSETQ. This clonotype was found many times. The TCR library protocol was used to attach unique molecular identifiers. These identifiers were attached to individual cDNA molecules. One entry per CDR3 protein, called by TCRdb with MiXCR from the 5' RACE reads. This repertoire shows almost 30,000 distinct CDR3 sequences, less than 6.5% found once; its top ten account for 5.8%. This clonotype was obtained from an adult who was a healthcare worker with PCR-confirmed SARS-CoV-2 infection or an uninfected control (not recorded which). Sequencing was done on a sample of whole blood. This chain uses TRBV5-1 with TRBJ1-4, with D unclear. CDR3 DNA: TGCGCCAGCAGCTTGGAGGGTAGTGAAAAACTGTTTTTT. Translating gives CASSLEGSEKLFF. Full variable domain (missing parts from reference TRBV5-1 and TRBJ1-4): KAGVTQTPRYLIKTRGQQVTLSCSPISGHRSVSWYQQTPGQGLQFLFEYFSETQRNKGNFPGRFSGRQFSNSRSEMNVSTLELGDSALYLCASSLEGSEKLFFGSGTQLSVL.